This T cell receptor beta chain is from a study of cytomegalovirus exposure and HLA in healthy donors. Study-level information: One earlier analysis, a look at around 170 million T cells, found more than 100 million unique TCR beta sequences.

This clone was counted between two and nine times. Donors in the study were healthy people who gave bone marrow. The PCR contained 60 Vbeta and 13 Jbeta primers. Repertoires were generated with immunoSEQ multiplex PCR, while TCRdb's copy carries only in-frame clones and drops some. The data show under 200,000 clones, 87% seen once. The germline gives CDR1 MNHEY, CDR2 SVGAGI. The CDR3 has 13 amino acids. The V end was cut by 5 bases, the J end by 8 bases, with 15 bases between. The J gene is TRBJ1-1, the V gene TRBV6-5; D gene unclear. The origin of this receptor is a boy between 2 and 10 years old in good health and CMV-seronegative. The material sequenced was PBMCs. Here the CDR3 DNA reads TGTGCCAGCAGTCCCGACGGACTCATAGAAGCTTTCTTT. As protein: CASSPDGLIEAFF.